This T cell receptor beta chain was sequenced during a study of blood T cell repertoires in COVID-19. This CDR3 comprises 15 residues. CDR1 and CDR2 from the germline V gene are SGHTA and FQGNSA. V was clipped by 1 base and J by 3 bases, with 12 bases between them. Original data processing: Amplification of reference gene primers was used by the study to estimate nucleated cell counts. TCRdb keeps only in-frame clones here, not all; method: immunoSEQ multiplex PCR. The D gene and trimming were derived from the DNA, and the V and J assignments and clone size from that table. The sample holds 100,000 to 150,000 clones; less than 90% are singletons and the top ten take approximately 3.5%.

Sequencing was performed on PBMCs or T cells enriched from blood (not recorded which). The rearrangement links TRBV7-2 to TRBJ1-2, with D unresolved. This TCR was sampled from a woman in her 30s who had recovered from COVID-19. CDR3 protein: CASSLELVSYYGYTF. In DNA, the CDR3 is TGTGCCAGCAGCTTAGAATTGGTCAGTTACTATGGCTACACCTTC. Drawing the rest from reference TRBV7-2 and TRBJ1-2, the complete variable domain is GAGVSQSPSNKVTEKGKDVELRCDPISGHTALYWYRQSLGQGLEFLIYFQGNSAPDKSGLPSDRFSAERTGGSVSTLTIQRTQQEDSAVYLCASSLELVSYYGYTFGSGTRLTVV.